These 2 T cell receptor beta chains originate from one sample sequenced in a study of PD-1 blockade in mismatch repair-deficient tumors. Libraries were prepared by immunoSEQ multiplex PCR; TCRdb keeps only in-frame clonotypes and omits some of them. The table shows more than 50,000 clones, with about 87% occurring only once. This specimen consisted of peripheral blood, obtained 52 weeks after starting pembrolizumab. The origin of the receptors is an adult with mismatch repair-deficient cancer.

The rearrangement links TRBV27 to TRBJ2-5; a weak D match, TRBD1 (5 bases). Germline V gene data show CDR1 as MNHEY and CDR2 as SMNVEV (reference sequence). This CDR3 is 13 amino acids long. Trimming removed 3 bases at V and 4 bases at J, with 9 bases between. This CDR3 reads CASSFGQLETQYF. CDR3 DNA: TGTGCCAGCAGTTTCGGACAACTAGAGACCCAGTACTTC.

The V and J genes are TRBV27 and TRBJ1-1, with D hard to call. Trimming pared 0 bases from V and 4 bases from J, leaving 6 bases between. The CDR3 runs to 13 residues. Germline CDR1 MNHEY, CDR2 SMNVEV (reference sequence). The CDR3 DNA reads TGTGCCAGCAGTTTATCGGGAGGCACTGAAGCTTTCTTT. It encodes CASSLSGGTEAFF.